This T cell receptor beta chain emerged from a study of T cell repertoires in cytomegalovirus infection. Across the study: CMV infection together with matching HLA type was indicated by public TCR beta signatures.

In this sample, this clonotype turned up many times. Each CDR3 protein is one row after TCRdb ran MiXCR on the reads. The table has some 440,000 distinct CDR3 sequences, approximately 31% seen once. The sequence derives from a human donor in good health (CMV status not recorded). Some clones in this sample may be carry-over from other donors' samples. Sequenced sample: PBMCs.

The CDR3 DNA follows: TGTGCCAGCAGTTATGTTCGACAGGTCCATGGTTCACCCCTCCACTTT. Its translation: CASSYVRQVHGSPLHF. The chain has TRBV6-2 or TRBV6-3 and TRBJ1-6; TRBD1 might be the D (6 bases). Deletions cut 3 bases from V and 9 bases from J, with 18 bases between. Germline V gene lookup returns CDR1 MNHEY and CDR2 SVGEGT. The CDR3 has 16 residues.